This TCR beta chain was sequenced during a study of graft-versus-host responses after intestinal transplantation (dated by TCRdb to about 2021). Describing the broader study: The transplants that recipients received were multivisceral, liver-intestinal, or isolated intestinal. All recipients received anti-thymocyte globulin induction followed by maintenance tacrolimus and steroids for roughly three years. A peak of at least 4% donor T cells among recipient peripheral blood mononuclear cells was the definition used for donor T cell macrochimerism. Samples from a few later patients were sequenced in-house on an Illumina MiSeq with MiXCR processing rather than by the commercial service. Alloreactive clones were identified by sequencing pre-transplant mixed lymphocyte reaction products and comparing these products with unstimulated pre-transplant donor and recipient T cells. After intestinal transplantation, graft-versus-host and host-versus-graft alloreactive T cell clones were followed in the graft, circulation and bone marrow using bulk TCR-beta CDR3 sequencing. Of the approximately 24 intestinal transplant recipients enrolled in the cohort, one of whom was a retransplant, a few patients without pretransplant specimens were excluded. General findings and caveats noted by the study authors: In the allografts of patients with donor T cell macrochimerism, GvH to HvG T cell clonal ratios were high. Early after transplant, peak levels of circulating GvH clones were found to be associated with declines in HvG clones. GvH clones turned up in recipient bone marrow, with some appearing earlier in ileal mucosa or blood, a pattern consistent with an intestinal mucosal origin. The relatively low number and heterogeneity of intestinal transplant patients limited the conclusions.

Libraries came from the immunoSEQ multiplex PCR assay. For most patients, genomic DNA was isolated with the Qiagen DNeasy Blood and Tissue Kit and shipped frozen to Adaptive Biotechnologies for TCR sequencing. Adaptive Biotechnologies carried out high-throughput TCR-beta CDR3 sequencing of genomic DNA for most patients. Per the authors' processing: Adaptive's ImmunoSEQ software supplied the TCR sequencing data for under 20 patients, while MiXCR and VDJtools were used to process a few other patients. To correct CD4 versus CD8 sorting errors, sequences present in both subsets at a frequency ratio below 5:1 were removed. CDR3 nucleotide sequences shared between donor and recipient were removed because the origin of such sequences could not be assigned. To count as alloreactive, a clone needed at least 2-fold expansion over unstimulated cells and a minimum CFSE-low frequency of 0.002% (template counts) or 0.001% (read counts). Clones were considered mappable if detected in sequenced pre-transplant spleen, lymph node, or MLR CFSE-low populations of the donor or recipient. The cumulative frequency of alloreactive clones was calculated as a percentage of all sequences, weighted by copy number. TCRdb carries this immuneACCESS record with in-frame sequences only. Its versions omit some clonotypes, under half of them owing to an unresolved V gene in the studies checked, with the rest unexplained. V, J and clone size derive from that table, while D and trimming were established from the DNA sequence. For this sample the table gives around 87,000 clones, of which roughly 90% were detected only once. The ten largest account for about 0.4% of the sample.

Explained via the paper, the time point label denotes: cells obtained before transplantation from donor or recipient. CD3+CD4+ and CD3+CD8+ populations were FACS-sorted from unstimulated pre-transplant donor and recipient cells taken from spleen or lymph nodes. For CDR1 and CDR2, the germline V gene lists LGHNA and YSLEER. The CDR3 covers 15 residues, taking in both the cysteine and the phenylalanine. Solely the CDR3 DNA is kept, with 45 bases framed from the first base. Trimming removed 1 base from V and 2 bases from J, leaving 9 bases between the germline ends. A few counts support this clone. The clone's antigen remains unknown. No per-base quality is available; no much larger clone lies one base away.

The sequenced sample was unstimulated CD8+ T cells sorted from spleen or lymph node cells, obtained before transplant. This clonotype was obtained from a human donor who was the organ donor for an intestinal transplant. The sequence is built from TRBV4-3 and TRBJ1-3; possibly the D gene is TRBD1, per 6 matching bases. Here is the DNA: TGCGCCAGCAGCCAAGTGGGGGCAACTGGAAACACCATATATTTT. This gives the protein CASSQVGATGNTIYF.